The present T cell receptor beta chain was sequenced within a study of OX40 agonist ivuxolimab in advanced cancers. Across the study: Participants, roughly 80% male, averaged about 59 years of age, ranging from roughly 20 to 85. Enrollees could have had prior anti-PD-1, anti-PD-L1 or anti-CTLA-4 therapy, which more than 30% had received.

Clones were read by immunoSEQ multiplex PCR, and TCRdb kept only the in-frame ones, dropping some. Among about 91,000 clones listed, around 88% were seen once. This receptor was taken from an adult with an advanced solid tumor such as melanoma, head and neck, liver or kidney cancer. The sample in question was CD4+ or CD8+ T cells sorted from blood, obtained in a trial of the OX40 agonist ivuxolimab.

CDR3 DNA: TGTGCCAGCAGTGAGTCACAGGGGATGCAGCCCCAGCATTTT. This translates into CASSESQGMQPQHF. The chain recombines TRBV2 with TRBJ1-5; the match to TRBD1 covers 7 bases. V shed 3 bases and J 7 bases; nucleotides not matched to a gene: 6. Germline assignment: CDR1 SNHLY and CDR2 FYNNEI. This CDR3 has 14 residues.